The 26 T cell receptor beta chains reported below all come from one sample, sequenced in a study of beta chain features in type 1 diabetes. These TCRs' antigens remain unknown. Every bit of the isolated RNA underwent reverse transcription, so sequencing read expressed TCRB transcripts. Method: immunoSEQ multiplex PCR; TCRdb's copy keeps in-frame clones and lacks some. The sample includes hundreds of thousands of clones, around 9% of them seen just once. Study-level findings and limits: When Type 1 diabetes patients were examined, their TCRB CDR3s proved moderately but significantly shorter in all four CD4+ subsets.

The specimen sequenced was central memory CD4+ T cells from blood. All receptors come from a young man with type 1 diabetes.

This clone has only a few counts. The gene calls are TRBV28 and TRBJ1-2; 7 positions agree with TRBD1. The V segment lost 4 bases and the J segment 5 bases; nucleotides outside the gene matches: 10. Germline loops: CDR1 MDHEN, CDR2 SYDVKM. This CDR3 has 15 amino acids. CDR3 nucleotide sequence: TGTGCCAGCAGTTCCTACCGACAGGGAGGGTATGGCTACACCTTC. It translates to CASSSYRQGGYGYTF.

This clone occurred many times. The chain recombines TRBV5-4 with TRBJ2-1; 12 bases agree with TRBD2. The CDR3 contains 16 residues. V trimming: 0 bases; J trimming: 4 bases; junction bases outside the gene matches: 2. Germline V gene sequence: CDR1 SGHNT, CDR2 YYREEE (reference sequence). The CDR3 region has the DNA TGTGCCAGCAGCTTGGATGGACTAGCGGGGTACAATGAGCAGTTCTTC. Translation: CASSLDGLAGYNEQFF.

The chain combines TRBV5-1 with TRBJ2-2, with TRBD2 identical over 13 bases. Germline V CDR1 and CDR2: SGHRS, YFSETQ. Trimming cost V 6 bases and J 5 bases; bases outside gene matches: 7. The CDR3 sequence is 16 residues long. The CDR3 loop is CASTPGTSGATGELFF. The DNA of the CDR3 is TGCGCCAGCACTCCCGGGACTAGCGGGGCGACCGGGGAGCTGTTTTTT.

This clone was observed a handful of times. The rearrangement joins TRBV11-2 to TRBJ2-7, with D possibly TRBD1 on 5 matching bases. The germline gives CDR1 SGHAT, CDR2 FQNNGV. Trimming took 1 base from V and 6 from J, leaving 10 bases between them. The CDR3 extends over 13 amino acids. For the CDR3, the DNA is TGTGCCAGCAGCTTAGCAACAGGCCTCGAGCAGTACTTC. Encoded protein: CASSLATGLEQYF.

Many counts were recorded for this clone. Other DNA sequences in this specimen translate into the identical CDR3. The chain is built from TRBV9 and TRBJ1-4; 8 nucleotides agree with TRBD1. Germline CDR1 SGDLS, CDR2 YYNGEE. The CDR3 is 16 amino acids. V shed 3 bases, J shed 4 bases, and the junction held 8 bases outside the gene matches. In nucleotides, the CDR3 is TGTGCCAGCAGCGCCCCCGGGACAGGTTTTAATGAAAAACTGTTTTTT. Protein product: CASSAPGTGFNEKLFF.

This clone was seen a few times. The same CDR3 arises from other DNA sequences in this sample as well. The chain carries TRBV2 and TRBJ2-3; 12 bases are shared with TRBD2. CDR1 and CDR2 (germline): SNHLY, FYNNEI. The CDR3 contains 15 residues. J lost 5 bases, V lost 7 bases, and 7 bases had no gene match. The CDR3 loop reads CASTPSGGAGDTQYF. CDR3 sequence (DNA): TGTGCCAGCACCCCTAGCGGGGGGGCCGGAGATACGCAGTATTTT.

This rearrangement joins TRBV6-6 to TRBJ1-5; D remains ambiguous. The V end lost 2 bases, the J end lost 1 base, and 12 bases lay between the germline ends. Germline V gives CDR1 MNHNY, CDR2 SVGAGI (reference sequence). The CDR3 is made up of 16 amino acids. Here the CDR3 reads CASSYSEIESNQPQHF. CDR3 in DNA: TGTGCCAGCAGTTACAGTGAGATCGAAAGCAATCAGCCCCAGCATTTT.

CDR3 in amino acids: CASSPQGVPGELFF. CDR3 bases: TGCGCCAGCAGCCCACAGGGGGTGCCCGGGGAGCTGTTTTTT. V and J are TRBV4-3 and TRBJ2-2, with 8 bases lining up with TRBD1. Germline loops: CDR1 LGHNA, CDR2 YSLEER. The junction had 4 bases not matched to a gene; V was cut back by 4 bases and J by 6 bases. This CDR3 has 14 amino acids.

This chain links TRBV7-2 with TRBJ2-3; possibly TRBD2 for D (6 bases). The germline V and J ends were trimmed by 5 bases and 4 bases, with 13 bases remaining between them. The V gene's germline CDR1 is SGHTA and CDR2 FQGNSA. The CDR3 covers 14 residues. CDR3 nucleotide sequence: TGTGCCAGCAGCATTAGCGGAGGGGCAGATACGCAGTATTTT. It codes for CASSISGGADTQYF.

The rearrangement links TRBV7-2 to TRBJ2-1; maybe TRBD1 (6 bases). The CDR3 sequence is 14 residues long. Germline lookup yields CDR1 SGHTA and CDR2 FQGNSA. V was trimmed by 5 bases and J by 8 bases, leaving 16 bases between them. The CDR3 DNA reads as TGTGCCAGCAGCATCGGACAGCTAAGGGATGAGCAGTTCTTC. This codes for CASSIGQLRDEQFF.

The J gene is TRBJ2-3, the V gene TRBV2; unclear D gene. From germline, CDR1 is SNHLY and CDR2 FYNNEI. The ends were cut back, 0 bases at V and 5 bases at J, with 12 bases in the middle. The CDR3 sequence is 15 residues long. The CDR3 reads CASSEARTPGDTQYF. The DNA for the CDR3 is TGTGCCAGCAGTGAAGCAAGGACCCCCGGAGATACGCAGTATTTT. The variable domain in full, with the rest retrieved from reference TRBV2 and TRBJ2-3, is EPEVTQTPSHQVTQMGQEVILRCVPISNHLYFYWYRQILGQKVEFLVSFYNNEISEKSEIFDDQFSVERPDGSNFTLKIRSTKLEDSAMYFCASSEARTPGDTQYFGPGTRLTVL.

This clone showed up just a few times. This chain joins TRBV28 and TRBJ2-7; D not resolved. Germline CDR1 MDHEN, CDR2 SYDVKM. Trimming took off 7 bases at V and 3 bases at J, with 13 bases between the two ends. CDR3 length equals 13 residues. The CDR3 DNA follows: TGTGCCAGCAACAGCTGGGATCTCTACGAGCAGTACTTC. Protein sequence: CASNSWDLYEQYF.

This clone was seen a handful of times. This sequence joins TRBV18 and TRBJ1-1, with D possibly being TRBD1 (6 bases). With 3 bases removed from V and 0 bases from J, the gap between germline ends came to 17 bases. Germline assignment: CDR1 KGHSH and CDR2 LQKENI. This CDR3 contains 17 residues. The CDR3 spells CASSPIQGLGLNTEAFF. For the CDR3, the DNA is TGTGCCAGCTCACCCATACAGGGCCTCGGGCTGAACACTGAAGCTTTCTTT.

On this clone: A read error is possible here, since a much larger clone lies one base away. The chain links TRBV11-2 to TRBJ2-3; 11 positions agree with TRBD2. Germline CDR1 is SGHAT and CDR2 is FQNNGV. Trimming at V came to 5 bases and at J to 1 base, leaving 2 bases not matched to a gene. This CDR3 is 15 amino acids long. CDR3 residues: CASSPGLAGTDTQYF. The DNA for the CDR3 is TGTGCCAGCAGCCCGGGACTAGCGGGCACAGATACGCAGTATTTT.

Only a few counts were recorded for this clone. This sample also contains other DNA sequences that code for the same CDR3. The V gene is TRBV5-1, the J gene TRBJ2-5; no clear D. Germline CDR1 is SGHRS and CDR2 is YFSETQ. The V gene lost 0 bases and the J gene lost 0 bases, with 6 bases spanning the gap. This CDR3 region has 14 residues. In nucleotides, the CDR3 is TGCGCCAGCAGCTTGGGGCAAGACCAAGAGACCCAGTACTTC. Translated: CASSLGQDQETQYF.

This clone has more than one count but fewer than ten. As DNA, the CDR3 is TGCAGCGTTGATGCTCGGTGGGGGGCTGAAGCTTTCTTT. Its protein is CSVDARWGAEAFF. The rearrangement links TRBV29-1 to TRBJ1-1, with a weak D call TRBD1 (5 bases). CDR1 is SQVTM and CDR2 is ANQGSEA in the germline V gene. Trimming cost V 3 bases and J 6 bases, with 14 bases left between them. The CDR3 length is 13 residues.

The V and J genes are TRBV7-2 and TRBJ2-5; TRBD1 matches at 9 bases. CDR3 length: 16 residues. After removal of 3 bases from V and 5 bases from J, the junction contained 10 bases not matched to a gene. The germline V gene encodes CDR1 SGHTA and CDR2 FQGNSA. CDR3: CASSFIATGGQETQYF. Here the CDR3 DNA reads TGTGCCAGCAGCTTTATAGCGACAGGGGGTCAGGAGACCCAGTACTTC.

In the case of this clone: At one of its ends the junction is not consistent with the germline gene, which may arise from a read error. J is TRBJ1-1 and V is TRBV2; D gene unclear. The CDR3 runs to 13 residues. The V gene's germline CDR1 is SNHLY and CDR2 FYNNEI. The CDR3, as DNA: TGTGCCACTGCGGGAGATTTGAACACTGGAGCTTTCTTT. Translating it yields CATAGDLNTGAFF. The whole variable domain, remainder taken from reference TRBV2 and TRBJ1-1, is EPEVTQTPSHQVTQMGQEVILRCVPISNHLYFYWYRQILGQKVEFLVSFYNNEISEKSEIFDDQFSVERPDGSNFTLKIRSTKLEDSAMYFCATAGDLNTGAFFGQGTRLTVV.

This chain links TRBV18 with TRBJ1-5; D might be TRBD1 (5 bases). CDR1 KGHSH and CDR2 LQKENI come from the germline V gene. V was cut by 8 bases and J by 7 bases, with 15 bases left in between. This CDR3 region has 13 residues. The CDR3 loop is CASRPPGGQPQHF. CDR3 in DNA: TGTGCCAGCCGACCCCCCGGGGGGCAGCCCCAGCATTTT.

This sequence joins TRBV18 and TRBJ1-6, with a weak D call TRBD1 (6 bases). The CDR3 spans 13 residues. V gave up 3 bases and J gave up 12 bases, with 12 bases separating them. Germline assignment: CDR1 KGHSH and CDR2 LQKENI. The CDR3 region has the DNA TGTGCCAGCTCACCCGGGACACTCAGACCCCTCCACTTT. It is translated as CASSPGTLRPLHF.

This clone has just a few counts. The CDR3 spells CASSLGSSGYTF. The CDR3 DNA reads as TGTGCCAGCAGCTTGGGCAGCTCTGGCTACACCTTC. The chain combines TRBV7-9 with TRBJ1-2; D is unclear. V lost 3 bases and J 7 bases, leaving 9 bases between the germline ends. The CDR3 is made up of 12 amino acids. CDR1 and CDR2 (germline): SEHNR, FQNEAQ (reference sequence).

This clone was seen a handful of times. The V call is TRBV6-6, the J call TRBJ2-3, with no clear D. Trimming left V 0 bases short and J 0 bases short, with 4 bases between. CDR1 is MNHNY, CDR2 SVGAGI, per germline (reference sequence). This CDR3 region has 14 residues. The CDR3 loop is CASSYSDSTDTQYF. CDR3 DNA sequence: TGTGCCAGCAGTTACTCAGACAGCACAGATACGCAGTATTTT.

The chain carries TRBV5-1 and TRBJ2-6; 7 bases match TRBD1. After removal of 4 bases from V and 4 bases from J, the junction contained 5 bases not matched to a gene. CDR3 size: 15 residues. From germline, CDR1 is SGHRS and CDR2 YFSETQ. CDR3 sequence (DNA): TGCGCCAGCAGCGAAGGGGGCAACGGGGCCAACGTCCTGACTTTC. Translating gives CASSEGGNGANVLTF.

The chain has TRBV9 and TRBJ2-3, with D hard to call. Germline lookup yields CDR1 SGDLS and CDR2 YYNGEE. Trimming stripped 3 bases from V and 5 bases from J, with 16 bases between. This CDR3 contains 15 residues. The CDR3 DNA reads TGTGCCAGCAGCGACCCCCATTTAGCCGTAGATACGCAGTATTTT. Translating it yields CASSDPHLAVDTQYF.

The chain has TRBV4-3 and TRBJ2-7; D tentatively fits TRBD1 or TRBD2 (5 bases each). Per germline, CDR1 LGHNA and CDR2 YSLEER. Trimming removed 4 bases at V and 1 base at J, with 17 bases between. The CDR3 contains 16 residues. The CDR3, as DNA: TGCGCCAGCAGCCCCCATTCGGGGCAGATGTCCTACGAGCAGTACTTC. This translates into CASSPHSGQMSYEQYF.

This clone was observed a few times. This sequence joins TRBV29-1 and TRBJ1-6; D gene unclear. The CDR3 runs 13 residues. The V end lost 6 bases, the J end lost 5 bases, and 11 bases lay between the germline ends. CDR1 is SQVTM and CDR2 is ANQGSEA in the germline V gene. The CDR3 bases are TGCAGCGTGCAGGCGAGGAATAATTCACCCCTCCACTTT. Protein: CSVQARNNSPLHF.